This passage covers 24 T cell receptor beta chains from one sample sequenced in a study of neoadjuvant anti-PD-1 for oral cavity cancer. Data came from immunoSEQ multiplex PCR; TCRdb stores just in-frame clones and leaves some out. The sample shows tens of thousands of clones, around 85% of them seen only once. This sample's time point: after neoadjuvant nivolumab, at surgical resection. This material consisted of PBMCs, taken after nivolumab (anti-PD-1) treatment. Source of these receptors: a person between 40 and 85 years old with oral cavity squamous cell carcinoma.

The chain combines TRBV29-1 with TRBJ2-1; D gene unclear. Germline assignment: CDR1 SQVTM and CDR2 ANQGSEA. V was clipped by 7 bases and J by 3 bases, with 16 bases between them. This CDR3 contains 14 residues. The CDR3 DNA is TGCAGCGCCACGAGCATTAGGATCTACAATGAGCAGTTCTTC. It translates to CSATSIRIYNEQFF.

This clone showed up just once. The genes are TRBV25-1 and TRBJ1-1, with D possibly TRBD1 on 5 matching bases. V was cut by 7 bases and J by 11 bases, with 20 bases left in between. Germline V gives CDR1 MGHDK, CDR2 SYGVNS. This CDR3 comprises 13 residues. In DNA form, the CDR3 reads TGTGCCAGCACACGAGGGGAACGTCTAGAGGCTTTCTTT. It encodes CASTRGERLEAFF.

The chain links TRBV13 to TRBJ2-7; the match to TRBD2 covers 12 bases. The ends lost 6 bases at V and 1 base at J; junction bases unmatched: 4. Germline assignment: CDR1 PRHDT and CDR2 FYEKMQ (reference sequence). This CDR3 has 15 amino acids. The CDR3 protein is CASRELAGGSYEQYF. For the CDR3, the DNA is TGTGCCAGCAGGGAGCTAGCGGGAGGGTCCTACGAGCAGTACTTC. Full variable domain (rest looked up from reference TRBV13 and TRBJ2-7): AAGVIQSPRHLIKEKRETATLKCYPIPRHDTVYWYQQGPGQDPQFLISFYEKMQSDKGSIPDRFSAQQFSDYHSELNMSSLELGDSALYFCASRELAGGSYEQYFGPGTRLTVT.

The chain uses TRBV15 and TRBJ2-5; either TRBD1 or TRBD2 may supply D (5 bases each). This CDR3 region has 14 residues. Deletions cut 0 bases from V and 4 bases from J, with 9 bases between. Germline-derived CDR1 and CDR2 are LNHNV and YYDKDF (reference sequence). The CDR3 protein is CATSRDKGRETQYF. CDR3 coding DNA: TGTGCCACCAGCAGAGATAAGGGACGAGAGACCCAGTACTTC.

The gene calls are TRBV7-9 and TRBJ2-3; 15 bases align to TRBD2. This CDR3 has 16 amino acids. Per germline, CDR1 SEHNR and CDR2 FQNEAQ (reference sequence). The V gene end was trimmed by 3 bases and the J gene end by 6 bases; junction bases not matched to a gene: 4. CDR3: CASSLGTSGGTDTQYF. CDR3 DNA sequence: TGTGCCAGCAGCTTGGGGACTAGCGGGGGGACGGATACGCAGTATTTT.

This chain uses TRBV18 with TRBJ1-2; 10 bases match TRBD1. Trimming took 6 bases from V and 6 from J; bases not matched to a gene: 10. Germline V gene sequence: CDR1 KGHSH, CDR2 LQKENI. The CDR3 is made up of 15 amino acids. DNA for the CDR3: TGTGCCAGCTCCCAAGGCCTGGGACAGGGGCATGGCTACACCTTC. Translated: CASSQGLGQGHGYTF.

The chain has TRBV11-2 and TRBJ2-7, with 7 bases that match TRBD1. The CDR3 loop spans 15 amino acids. Germline CDR1 and CDR2: SGHAT and FQNNGV. J gave up 0 bases and V 6 bases, and 8 bases lay outside the gene matches. The CDR3 loop reads CASRAPGGYSYEQYF. The CDR3 DNA reads TGTGCCAGCAGAGCCCCAGGGGGTTACTCCTACGAGCAGTACTTC.

The chain couples TRBV6-1 to TRBJ1-5; D is unclear. Germline loops: CDR1 MNHNS, CDR2 SASEGT. The V end was cut by 7 bases, the J end by 2 bases, with 9 bases between. CDR3 length equals 13 residues. The CDR3 is CASTGRGNQPQHF. For the CDR3, the DNA is TGTGCCAGCACGGGTCGGGGCAATCAGCCCCAGCATTTT.

The J gene is TRBJ1-2, the V gene TRBV7-9, with a possible D match to TRBD1 (6 bases). Trimming left V 6 bases short and J 4 bases short, with 18 bases between. CDR1 and CDR2 from the germline V gene are SEHNR and FQNEAQ (reference sequence). The CDR3 loop spans 15 amino acids. This CDR3 is CASRGFQGPSYGYTF. In nucleotides, the CDR3 is TGTGCCAGCAGGGGATTCCAGGGGCCGAGCTATGGCTACACCTTC. The variable domain in full, with the rest retrieved from reference TRBV7-9 and TRBJ1-2, is DTGVSQNPRHKITKRGQNVTFRCDPISEHNRLYWYRQTLGQGPEFLTYFQNEAQLEKSRLLSDRFSAERPKGSFSTLEIQRTEQGDSAMYLCASRGFQGPSYGYTFGSGTRLTVV.

The rearrangement joins TRBV30 to TRBJ2-1, with a possible D match to TRBD2 (6 bases). V was clipped by 2 bases and J by 1 base, with 12 bases between them. From germline, CDR1 is GTSNPN and CDR2 SVGIG (reference sequence). The length of the CDR3 is 15 residues. Here the CDR3 reads CAWSSGTVSYNEQFF. The CDR3, as DNA: TGTGCCTGGAGTTCCGGGACTGTGTCCTACAATGAGCAGTTCTTC.

V gene TRBV5-4 combines with J gene TRBJ1-5; 8 nucleotides line up with TRBD1. Germline CDR1 reads SGHNT; CDR2 reads YYREEE (reference sequence). The CDR3 runs to 15 residues. V lost 1 base to trimming and J lost 7 bases; unmatched junction nucleotides: 7. The CDR3 coding sequence is TGTGCCAGCAGCTTGTGGGGGACAGGAAGCCAGCCCCAGCATTTT. Protein product: CASSLWGTGSQPQHF.

The rearrangement joins TRBV5-4 to TRBJ1-2; 8 bases map to TRBD1. The J segment lost 4 bases and the V segment lost 4 bases, leaving 15 bases of the junction unmatched. The length of the CDR3 is 17 residues. Germline CDR1 reads SGHNT; CDR2 reads YYREEE (reference sequence). The CDR3: CASSPSGQGGPSYGYTF. The CDR3, as DNA: TGTGCCAGCAGCCCAAGCGGACAGGGTGGCCCCTCCTATGGCTACACCTTC.

The count of this clone is one. This chain connects TRBV5-4 to TRBJ1-2; D gene ambiguous. The CDR3 is made up of 15 amino acids. V shed 0 bases and J shed 2 bases, with 11 bases lying between them. Germline lookup yields CDR1 SGHNT and CDR2 YYREEE (reference sequence). The CDR3 DNA reads TGTGCCAGCAGCTTGGAATTGGCGGGCAACTATGGCTACACCTTC. Its protein product is CASSLELAGNYGYTF.

The V and J genes are TRBV28 and TRBJ1-2, with TRBD1 identical over 7 bases. The germline gives CDR1 MDHEN, CDR2 SYDVKM. CDR3 length equals 21 residues. The V and J ends lost 1 base and 4 bases, in that order; junction bases with no gene match: 24. The CDR3 region is CASSLSRLPGGSGGLRYGYTF. The CDR3, as DNA: TGTGCCAGCAGTTTATCCCGACTTCCAGGGGGGTCGGGGGGCCTTCGCTATGGCTACACCTTC.

The J gene is TRBJ1-2, the V gene TRBV5-1; 8 positions agree with TRBD1. V gave up 0 bases and J gave up 8 bases; unmatched junction bases: 6. The CDR3 runs to 14 residues. Germline loops: CDR1 SGHRS, CDR2 YFSETQ. The CDR3 DNA sequence: TGCGCCAGCAGCTTGGCCCAGGGGGCGCTCGGCTACACCTTC. Protein product: CASSLAQGALGYTF.

The V and J genes are TRBV7-9 and TRBJ2-1; D gene uncertain. The V end lost 6 bases, the J end lost 0 bases, and 3 bases lay between the germline ends. The CDR3 length is 12 residues. CDR1 and CDR2 (germline): SEHNR, FQNEAQ (reference sequence). This chain's CDR3 is CASRDSYNEQFF. CDR3 nucleotide sequence: TGTGCCAGCAGGGACTCCTACAATGAGCAGTTCTTC.

The chain recombines TRBV18 with TRBJ2-7; D might be TRBD2 (6 bases). Trimming cost V 3 bases and J 3 bases, with 15 bases left between them. CDR1 KGHSH and CDR2 LQKENI come from the germline V gene. This CDR3 spans 15 amino acids. The CDR3 here is CASSPRIRGIYEQYF. Here the CDR3 DNA reads TGTGCCAGCTCACCTAGAATCCGGGGGATCTACGAGCAGTACTTC. Drawing the rest from reference TRBV18 and TRBJ2-7, the complete variable domain is NAGVMQNPRHLVRRRGQEARLRCSPMKGHSHVYWYRQLPEEGLKFMVYLQKENIIDESGMPKERFSAEFPKEGPSILRIQQVVRGDSAAYFCASSPRIRGIYEQYFGPGTRLTVT.

The V call is TRBV28, the J call TRBJ1-2; D unresolved. The germline CDR1 and CDR2 sequences are MDHEN and SYDVKM. The CDR3 totals 17 residues. V lost 6 bases, J lost 2 bases, and 22 bases lay in between. The CDR3 protein is CASSSPLYRTANYGYTF. The CDR3 region has the DNA TGTGCCAGCAGCTCCCCTCTATATCGGACCGCCAACTATGGCTACACCTTC.

The V gene is TRBV6-4, the J gene TRBJ2-2; D possibly matches TRBD1 or TRBD2 (5 bases each). Trimming removed 3 bases from V and 3 bases from J, with 14 bases in between. This CDR3 is 16 amino acids long. Germline V CDR1 and CDR2: MRHNA, SNTAGT. CDR3 coding DNA: TGTGCCAGCAGTGATATCGGTGGGGGAGACACCGGGGAGCTGTTTTTT. Translation: CASSDIGGGDTGELFF.

Remarks on this clone: Other nucleotide sequences in the sample specify the same CDR3. The chain links TRBV9 to TRBJ1-1; D is uncertain. V lost 0 bases and J lost 2, with 5 bases in between. CDR1 is SGDLS, CDR2 YYNGEE, per germline. CDR3 length equals 13 residues. In DNA form, the CDR3 reads TGTGCCAGCAGCGTAGCTGGAAACACTGAAGCTTTCTTT. This translates into CASSVAGNTEAFF.

V and J are TRBV12-5 and TRBJ1-1; D call uncertain. The germline V and J ends were trimmed by 2 bases and 4 bases, with 11 bases remaining between them. The CDR3 is 14 residues long. Germline V gene data show CDR1 as LGHNT and CDR2 as FRNRAP. CDR3 in DNA: TGTGCTAGTGGTTTGAACGGGCTCGGCACTGAAGCTTTCTTT. Translated: CASGLNGLGTEAFF.

The chain has TRBV9 and TRBJ2-1; possible D gene TRBD2, 6 bases. The CDR3 extends over 16 amino acids. Germline CDR1 is SGDLS and CDR2 is YYNGEE. Trimming removed 1 base from V and 0 bases from J, with 11 bases in between. In DNA form, the CDR3 reads TGTGCCAGCAGCGTAACTAGCAGGAGCTCCTACAATGAGCAGTTCTTC. It encodes CASSVTSRSSYNEQFF.

This clone was observed a handful of times. The chain links TRBV4-1 to TRBJ1-1, with D maybe TRBD1 (5 bases). Germline loops: CDR1 MGHRA, CDR2 YSYEKL. Between the trimmed V and J ends, which lost 4 bases and 0 bases, there was a span of 18 bases. The CDR3 length is 17 residues. CDR3 residues: CASSPWGGLAMNTEAFF. CDR3 coding DNA: TGCGCCAGCAGCCCATGGGGCGGGTTGGCCATGAACACTGAAGCTTTCTTT.

The chain links TRBV7-2 to TRBJ2-1, with 7 positions matching TRBD2. The junction had 8 bases not matched to a gene; V was cut back by 5 bases and J by 7 bases. CDR3 length: 14 amino acids. Germline lookup yields CDR1 SGHTA and CDR2 FQGNSA. The CDR3 spells CASSQGLPGNEQFF. The CDR3 DNA sequence: TGTGCCAGCAGCCAGGGACTACCCGGGAATGAGCAGTTCTTC.